This T cell receptor beta chain comes out of a study of radiation and T cells in renal cell carcinoma. Described time point: blood 4 weeks post-SBRT, at nephrectomy. The treatment denotes: 15 Gy SBRT to primary tumor, nephrectomy 4 weeks later. This clone has just a few counts. The length of the CDR3 is 15 residues. V was cut by 2 bases and J by 2 bases, with 12 bases left in between. CDR1 and CDR2 from the germline V gene are MNHNY and SVGAGI (reference sequence). TCRdb's copy holds only in-frame clones and misses some; the assay was immunoSEQ multiplex PCR. The sample yields 150,000 to 200,000 clones, about 88% seen once.

The V call is TRBV6-6, the J call TRBJ1-2; tentative D call: TRBD1 (5 bases). The TCR originated in a woman aged 50 to 60 with renal cell carcinoma. Here the sequenced sample was blood, taken from a patient whose treatment included radiotherapy and nephrectomy. CDR3 sequence (DNA): TGTGCCAGCAGTTACCTAACGGGGCCAAACTATGGCTACACCTTC. It is translated as CASSYLTGPNYGYTF.